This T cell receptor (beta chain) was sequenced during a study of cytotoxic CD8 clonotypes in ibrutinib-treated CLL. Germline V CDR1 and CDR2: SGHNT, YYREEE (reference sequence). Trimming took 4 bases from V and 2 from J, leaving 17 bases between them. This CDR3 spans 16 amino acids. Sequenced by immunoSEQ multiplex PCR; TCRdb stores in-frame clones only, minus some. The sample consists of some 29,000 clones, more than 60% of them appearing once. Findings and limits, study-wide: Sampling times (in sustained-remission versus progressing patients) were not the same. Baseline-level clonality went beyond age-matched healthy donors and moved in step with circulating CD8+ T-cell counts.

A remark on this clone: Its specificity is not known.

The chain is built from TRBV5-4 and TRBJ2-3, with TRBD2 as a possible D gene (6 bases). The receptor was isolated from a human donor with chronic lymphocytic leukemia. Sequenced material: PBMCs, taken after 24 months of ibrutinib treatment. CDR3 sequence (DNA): TGTGCCAGCAGCCCAGGTACTAGCCGTCACACAGATACGCAGTATTTT. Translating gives CASSPGTSRHTDTQYF.